A selection of T cell receptor beta chains follows, all from one sample in a study of T-cell reconstitution after alpha-beta-depleted transplantation in children. TCRdb recomputed calls from the PCR reads with MiXCR, one row per CDR3 protein. The sample holds about 300,000 distinct CDR3 sequences, over 7% seen once. Sequencing was performed on peripheral blood, taken 360 days after TCRalphabeta/CD19-depleted stem cell transplant. These receptors all stem from a female patient aged 2 to 10 who had a stem cell transplant for Fanconi anemia, so the T cells may come from the graft donor. Both conserved end residues are part of each CDR3.

j_call: TRBJ2-3
cdr3_length: 17
v_call: TRBV27
cdr3_aa: CASSLFGLAAGTDTQYF

j_call: TRBJ1-1
cdr3_length: 15
v_call: TRBV7-2
cdr3_aa: CASSLATGVGTEAFF

j_call: TRBJ2-1
cdr3_length: 15
v_call: TRBV7-2
cdr3_aa: CASSFGRGAGNEQFF

j_call: TRBJ1-5
cdr3_length: 16
v_call: TRBV12-3/TRBV12-4
cdr3_aa: CASSPKTGAGNQPQHF

j_call: TRBJ2-1
cdr3_length: 11
v_call: TRBV25-1
cdr3_aa: CASSGGAWGFF

j_call: TRBJ1-1
cdr3_length: 13
v_call: TRBV6-6
cdr3_aa: CASSLARQGQPFF

j_call: TRBJ1-6
cdr3_length: 13
v_call: TRBV20-1
cdr3_aa: CSASGGTNSPLHF

j_call: TRBJ1-5
cdr3_length: 15
v_call: TRBV24-1
cdr3_aa: CATSDPGQDNQPQHF

j_call: TRBJ2-1
cdr3_length: 16
v_call: TRBV28
cdr3_aa: CASSPTLASTINEQFF

j_call: TRBJ2-7
cdr3_length: 15
v_call: TRBV20-1
cdr3_aa: CSASFSGGAVYEQYF

j_call: TRBJ2-1
cdr3_length: 15
v_call: TRBV6-5
cdr3_aa: CASFGRGANYNEQFF

j_call: TRBJ1-1
cdr3_length: 17
v_call: TRBV28
cdr3_aa: CASSPRQGRNGFPEAFF

j_call: TRBJ2-3
cdr3_length: 13
v_call: TRBV9
cdr3_aa: CASSPSGIDTQYF

j_call: TRBJ2-3
cdr3_length: 14
v_call: TRBV11-1
cdr3_aa: CASRIAGNTDTQYF

j_call: TRBJ1-5
cdr3_length: 14
v_call: TRBV4-1
cdr3_aa: CASSPGWGSQPQHF

j_call: TRBJ1-2
cdr3_length: 16
v_call: TRBV27
cdr3_aa: CASSDRPGQGARGYTF

j_call: TRBJ2-5
cdr3_length: 17
v_call: TRBV25-1
cdr3_aa: CASSGDPRVAGEETQYF

j_call: TRBJ2-6
cdr3_length: 15
v_call: TRBV7-9
cdr3_aa: CASSNPPSGANVLTF

j_call: TRBJ2-2
cdr3_length: 15
v_call: TRBV7-9
cdr3_aa: CASGYSGIHPGELFF

j_call: TRBJ2-1
cdr3_length: 14
v_call: TRBV2
cdr3_aa: CASTRGTAYNEQFF

j_call: TRBJ2-1
cdr3_length: 16
v_call: TRBV18
cdr3_aa: CASSPGFPSGINEQFF

j_call: TRBJ1-2
cdr3_length: 16
v_call: TRBV28
cdr3_aa: CASSLGGQERNYGYTF

j_call: TRBJ2-1
cdr3_length: 13
v_call: TRBV6-4
cdr3_aa: CASSGLWGNEQFF

j_call: TRBJ2-5
cdr3_length: 12
v_call: TRBV5-1
cdr3_aa: CASSLPAETQYF

j_call: TRBJ2-3
cdr3_length: 14
v_call: TRBV7-9
cdr3_aa: CASSLTLTTDTQYF

j_call: TRBJ2-1
cdr3_length: 16
v_call: TRBV4-1
cdr3_aa: CASSQTDLAGVDEQFF

j_call: TRBJ1-1
cdr3_length: 16
v_call: TRBV15
cdr3_aa: CATSGRIGEGNTEAFF

j_call: TRBJ1-3
cdr3_length: 15
v_call: TRBV28
cdr3_aa: CASGRTVDLGNTIYF

j_call: TRBJ1-1
cdr3_length: 15
v_call: TRBV20-1
cdr3_aa: CSARRGRGLNTEAFF

j_call: TRBJ2-7
cdr3_length: 15
v_call: TRBV14
cdr3_aa: CASSQGFGGVYEQYF

j_call: TRBJ1-6
cdr3_length: 16
v_call: TRBV15
cdr3_aa: CATSRWTGGRNSPLHF

j_call: TRBJ1-2
cdr3_length: 11
v_call: TRBV20-1
cdr3_aa: CSASNTYGYTF

j_call: TRBJ2-2
cdr3_length: 16
v_call: TRBV5-1
cdr3_aa: CASSQAGTGNTGELFF

j_call: TRBJ2-1
cdr3_length: 15
v_call: TRBV4-2
cdr3_aa: CARSQGLLWVNEQFF

j_call: TRBJ1-5
cdr3_length: 18
v_call: TRBV28
cdr3_aa: CASSWHRGQGARNQPQHF

j_call: TRBJ1-4
cdr3_length: 14
v_call: TRBV20-1
cdr3_aa: CSASGGRPNEKLFF

j_call: TRBJ2-7
cdr3_length: 13
v_call: TRBV29-1
cdr3_aa: CSVTRQGVYEQYF

j_call: TRBJ1-5
cdr3_length: 16
v_call: TRBV13
cdr3_aa: CASSLGGVLSNQPQHF